This TCR beta chain was identified during a study of blood T cell repertoires in COVID-19. Study summary: The origin of the acute and convalescent COVID-19 samples was the United States, Italy and Spain.

Assay: immunoSEQ multiplex PCR; the TCRdb copy retains only in-frame clones and omits some. The sample records roughly 190,000 clones, 82% being singletons. The CDR3 runs to 16 residues. Trimming stripped 7 bases from V and 3 bases from J, with 18 bases between. Per the germline V gene, CDR1 is MNHEY and CDR2 is SMNVEV (reference sequence). Everyone who took part was 18 to 89 years old, and they came from 24 US areas. This receptor was identified in a man aged 40-49 years who had recovered from COVID-19. Sequenced sample: PBMCs or T cells enriched from blood (not recorded which). The gene calls are TRBV27 and TRBJ2-2; D may be TRBD2 (7 bases). The DNA for the CDR3 is TGTGCCAGCACCCAGGAAGGGGGGGGGTACACCGGGGAGCTGTTTTTT. Translation gives CASTQEGGGYTGELFF.